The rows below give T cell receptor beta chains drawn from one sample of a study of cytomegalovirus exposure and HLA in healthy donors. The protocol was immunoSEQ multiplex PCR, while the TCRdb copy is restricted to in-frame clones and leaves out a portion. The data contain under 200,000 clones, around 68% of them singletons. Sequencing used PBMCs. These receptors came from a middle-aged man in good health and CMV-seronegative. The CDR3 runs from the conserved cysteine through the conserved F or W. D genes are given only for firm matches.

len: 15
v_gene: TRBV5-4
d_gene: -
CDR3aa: CASSSGGTPYNEQFF

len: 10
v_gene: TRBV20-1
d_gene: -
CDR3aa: CSATGDGRSF

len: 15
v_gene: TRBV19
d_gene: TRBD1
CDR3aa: CASSIPGQGANEQFF

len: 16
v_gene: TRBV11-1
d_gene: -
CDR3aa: CASSLASAGNSYEQYF

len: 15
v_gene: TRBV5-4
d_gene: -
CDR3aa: CASSLDGLNADTQYF

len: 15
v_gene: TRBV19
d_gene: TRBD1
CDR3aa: CASSSRGFSTDTQYF

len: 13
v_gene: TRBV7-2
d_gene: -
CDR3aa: CASRVDSNEKLFF

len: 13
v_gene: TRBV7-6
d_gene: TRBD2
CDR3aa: CASSPGLENEQYF

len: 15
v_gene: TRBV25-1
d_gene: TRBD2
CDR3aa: CASSDTSGTTGELFF

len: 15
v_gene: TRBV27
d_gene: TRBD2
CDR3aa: CASSRAGGPHNEQFF

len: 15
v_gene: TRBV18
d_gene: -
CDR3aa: CASSPVLSNTDTQYF

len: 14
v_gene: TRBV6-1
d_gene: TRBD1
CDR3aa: CASRAGTGVETQYF

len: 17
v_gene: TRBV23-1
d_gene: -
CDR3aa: CASSYRGRVPLQETQYF

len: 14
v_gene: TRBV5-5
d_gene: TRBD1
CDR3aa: CASSFSGGADTQYF

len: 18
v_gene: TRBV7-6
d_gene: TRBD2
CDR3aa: CASSLQGTSGGVWETQYF

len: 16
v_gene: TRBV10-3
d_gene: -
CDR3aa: CAISESTGGVAQPQHF

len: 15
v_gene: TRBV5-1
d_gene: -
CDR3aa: CASSGEVYGGNEQFF

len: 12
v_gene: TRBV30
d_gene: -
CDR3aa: CAWTVRDYEQYF

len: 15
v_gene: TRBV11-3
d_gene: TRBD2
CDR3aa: CASSRTSGSQETQYF

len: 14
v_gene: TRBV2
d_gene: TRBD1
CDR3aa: CASRDRVNRYGYTF

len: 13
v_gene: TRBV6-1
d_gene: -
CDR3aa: CASRLGRDTEAFF

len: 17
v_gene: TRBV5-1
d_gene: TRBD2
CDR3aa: CASSLRLAGGNQETQYF

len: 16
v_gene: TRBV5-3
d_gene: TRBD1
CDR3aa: CARSFEGQGVHNEQFF

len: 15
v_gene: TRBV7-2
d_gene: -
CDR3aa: CASSLAVGESYGYTF

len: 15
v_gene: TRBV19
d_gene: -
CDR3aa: CASRVGGLSNYGYTF

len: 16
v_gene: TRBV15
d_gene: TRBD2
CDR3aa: CATSRDKSSGSYEQYF

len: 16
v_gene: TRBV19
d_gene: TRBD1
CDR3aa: CASSIPPRDRLTGLFF

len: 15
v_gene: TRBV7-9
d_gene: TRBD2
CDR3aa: CASSLAGEGSYEQYF

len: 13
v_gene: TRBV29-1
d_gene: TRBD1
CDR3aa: CSGRTGGAETQYF

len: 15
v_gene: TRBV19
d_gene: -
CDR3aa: CASSIREGPNYGYTF

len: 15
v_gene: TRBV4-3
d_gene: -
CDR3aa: CASTPNPGFNEKLFF

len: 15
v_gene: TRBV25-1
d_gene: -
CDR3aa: CASSDSYRLQETQYF

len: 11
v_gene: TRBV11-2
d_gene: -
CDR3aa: CASSLRETQYF

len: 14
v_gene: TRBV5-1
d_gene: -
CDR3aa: CASSLTGPEGEQYF

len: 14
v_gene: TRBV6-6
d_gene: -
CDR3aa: CASSYSQGHYEQYF

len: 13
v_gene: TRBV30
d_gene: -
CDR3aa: CAWSEDSYTEAFF

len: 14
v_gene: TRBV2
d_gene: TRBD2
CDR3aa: CASTQLAGLDTQYF

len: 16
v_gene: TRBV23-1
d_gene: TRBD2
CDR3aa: CASSAQAPGRGGEQYF

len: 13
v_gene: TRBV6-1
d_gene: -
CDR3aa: CASSEPGTYEQYF